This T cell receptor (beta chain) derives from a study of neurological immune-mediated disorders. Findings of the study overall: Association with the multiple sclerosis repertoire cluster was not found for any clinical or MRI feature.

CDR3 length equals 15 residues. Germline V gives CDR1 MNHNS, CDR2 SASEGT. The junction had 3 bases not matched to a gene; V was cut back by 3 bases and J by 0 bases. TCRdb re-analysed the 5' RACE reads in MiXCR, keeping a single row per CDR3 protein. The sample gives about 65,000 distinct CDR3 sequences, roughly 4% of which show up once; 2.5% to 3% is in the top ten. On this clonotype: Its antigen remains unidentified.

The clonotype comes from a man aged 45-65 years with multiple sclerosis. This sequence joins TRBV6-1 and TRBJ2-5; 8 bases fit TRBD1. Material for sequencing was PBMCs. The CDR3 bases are TGTGCCAGCAGTGAGTTGGACAGGGACCAAGAGACCCAGTACTTC. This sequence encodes CASSELDRDQETQYF.